This T cell receptor (beta chain) was recovered during a study of OX40 agonist ivuxolimab in advanced cancers. Study-level information: It was ivuxolimab, an agonistic anti-OX40 (CD134) antibody, that patients were treated with. A male proportion of about 86% was recorded, with mean age roughly 60 years and range about 23 to 90. Whole-study results and caveats: Researchers did not determine the expanded peripheral T cells' antigen specificity. Patients who responded partially at 0.1-3.0 mg/kg showed clonal expansion ranking among the lowest.

Concerning this clone: Its specificity is unknown.

TCRdb's copy holds only in-frame clones and misses some; the assay was immunoSEQ multiplex PCR. The sample has over 25,000 clones, over 75% seen once; the top ten hold approximately 48%. CDR1 is SNHLY, CDR2 FYNNEI, per germline. V was clipped by 6 bases and J by 1 base, with 18 bases between them. This CDR3 spans 16 amino acids. Source: CD4+ or CD8+ T cells sorted from blood, taken in a trial of the OX40 agonist ivuxolimab. The clonotype originates from an adult with an advanced solid tumor such as melanoma, head and neck, liver or kidney cancer. The chain has TRBV2 and TRBJ2-5, with D perhaps matching TRBD1 (5 bases). CDR3 in amino acids: CASRPHGGALQETQYF. Here the CDR3 DNA reads TGTGCCAGCAGGCCCCACGGTGGGGCCCTCCAAGAGACCCAGTACTTC.